This T cell receptor (beta chain) originates from a study of technical replicates of blood from four donors. Method: immunoSEQ multiplex PCR; TCRdb's copy keeps in-frame clones and lacks some. The table lists roughly 85,000 clones, over 85% of them singletons, with 0.26% in the top ten. The germline V gene encodes CDR1 MNHEY and CDR2 SVGAGI. This CDR3 spans 16 amino acids. J gave up 3 bases and V 2 bases, and 6 bases lay outside the gene matches. Sequences were obtained from T cells isolated from PBMCs. The chain joins TRBV6-5 to TRBJ2-7, with 11 bases fitting TRBD1. This sequence was found in a human donor in good health. The CDR3 sequence is CASSYVGDRGIYEQYF. The CDR3 DNA reads as TGTGCCAGCAGTTACGTCGGGGACAGGGGGATCTACGAGCAGTACTTC.